The 4 T cell receptor beta chains presented below share a single source sample, sequenced in a study of blood T cell repertoires in COVID-19. Using immunoSEQ multiplex PCR, the repertoire was profiled, and TCRdb retains in-frame clones only, with some absent. The top ten clones hold less than 14% of a sample with fewer than 250,000 clones, around nine tenths of them seen once. What was sequenced was PBMCs or T cells enriched from blood (not recorded which). These receptors all come from a man aged 25-45 years who had recovered from COVID-19.

This clone was counted once. The V call is TRBV19, the J call TRBJ2-3, with a weak D call TRBD2 (6 bases). Trimming left V 4 bases short and J 3 bases short, with 17 bases between. The CDR3 runs to 16 residues. Germline assignment: CDR1 LNHDA and CDR2 SQIVND (reference sequence). The DNA of the CDR3 is TGTGCCAGTAGTACCCCCCGAGGCGGGGTAACAGATACGCAGTATTTT. This sequence encodes CASSTPRGGVTDTQYF.

The chain has TRBV5-5 and TRBJ1-1; D is possibly TRBD1 (6 bases). Germline loops: CDR1 SGHKS, CDR2 YYEKEE (reference sequence). V was clipped by 0 bases and J by 1 base, with 13 bases between them. This CDR3 spans 16 amino acids. In DNA, the CDR3 is TGTGCCAGCAGCTTGGGTATAGGGACACCGAACACTGAAGCTTTCTTT. Translation gives CASSLGIGTPNTEAFF.

CDR3 residues: CAISPGQGDRGYTF. The CDR3 nucleotides read TGTGCCATCAGCCCGGGACAGGGGGATCGTGGCTACACCTTC. V and J are TRBV10-3 and TRBJ1-2; TRBD1 aligns across 11 bases. The CDR3 contains 14 residues. Germline trimming cut 6 bases from V and 7 bases from J; bases unmatched to any gene: 7. In germline, CDR1 is ENHRY, CDR2 SYGVKD.

The chain links TRBV3-1 (or the pseudogene TRBV3-2) to TRBJ2-7; 8 bases are a match to TRBD2. The germline gives CDR1 LGHDT, CDR2 YNNKEL (reference sequence). The trim removed 6 bases at V and 6 bases at J, leaving 10 bases unmatched. This CDR3 is built from 14 residues. CDR3 loop: CASSPPGLVTEQYF. CDR3 coding DNA: TGTGCCAGCAGTCCACCGGGACTAGTCACCGAGCAGTACTTC.